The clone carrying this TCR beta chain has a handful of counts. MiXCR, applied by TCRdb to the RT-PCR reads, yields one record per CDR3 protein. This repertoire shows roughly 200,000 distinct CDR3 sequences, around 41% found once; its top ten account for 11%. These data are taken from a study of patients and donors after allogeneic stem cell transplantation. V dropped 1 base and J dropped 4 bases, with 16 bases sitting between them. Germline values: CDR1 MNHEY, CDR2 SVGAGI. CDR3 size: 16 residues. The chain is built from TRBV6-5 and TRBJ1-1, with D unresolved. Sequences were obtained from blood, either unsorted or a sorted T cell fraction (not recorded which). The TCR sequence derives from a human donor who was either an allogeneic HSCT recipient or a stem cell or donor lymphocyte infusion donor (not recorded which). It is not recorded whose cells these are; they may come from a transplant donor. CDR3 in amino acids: CASSYWQPSRGTEAFF. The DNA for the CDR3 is TGTGCCAGCAGTTACTGGCAGCCCTCTCGGGGCACTGAAGCTTTCTTT.